This T cell receptor (beta chain) was documented in a study of T cells in Graves' hyperthyroidism and ophthalmopathy. Study-level points and caveats: Ophthalmopathy was separated from stable hyperthyroidism by a 13 V-J model. Ophthalmopathy, which appeared later, was predicted by the model a median about 6 months before onset.

Authors of the study amplified TCR beta CDR3 regions from RNA transcripts. In the first-round RT-PCR of the TCR CDR3, the HTBI primer set was used. TCRdb independently ran MiXCR on the multiplex PCR reads; one entry per CDR3 protein. The data show about 610,000 distinct CDR3 sequences, roughly 14% seen once. The length of the CDR3 is 13 residues. Germline values: CDR1 MNHEY, CDR2 SMNVEV (reference sequence). V gave up 7 bases and J gave up 1 base, with 9 bases separating them. This clonotype showed up just a few times. Its antigen is unknown. The V and J genes are TRBV27 and TRBJ2-3; unclear D gene. The clonotype was recovered from a woman aged 40 to 50 with Graves' ophthalmopathy. Sequences were obtained from blood. CDR3 region: CASTHAGTDTQYF. In nucleotides, the CDR3 is TGTGCCAGCACCCATGCAGGCACAGATACGCAGTATTTT.